This TCR beta chain was profiled in a study of blood T cells in healthy people across ages. Findings of the study overall: A strong correlation between TCR beta diversity and naive T cell percentage was seen.

Alongside a J-beta primer mix, a sample-barcoded 5' primer served in a second PCR lasting roughly 6 to 12 cycles. CDR3-containing paired-end reads numbered at least 3 million in each sample. TCRdb independently ran MiXCR on the 5' RACE reads; one entry per CDR3 protein. The repertoire holds about 830,000 distinct CDR3 sequences, with 58% as singletons. Only a few counts were recorded for this clonotype. Its antigen is still unknown. One end of the junction varies from germline; a read error may be responsible. The clonotype originates from a young man in good health. Sequenced: blood.

CDR3 residues: CSARDQVTQYF. The CDR3 bases are TGCAGTGCTAGAGATCAAGTGACCCAGTACTTC. The chain combines TRBV20-1 with TRBJ2-5; no clear D gene. CDR3 length: 11 residues. From germline, CDR1 is DFQATT and CDR2 SNEGSKA (reference sequence).